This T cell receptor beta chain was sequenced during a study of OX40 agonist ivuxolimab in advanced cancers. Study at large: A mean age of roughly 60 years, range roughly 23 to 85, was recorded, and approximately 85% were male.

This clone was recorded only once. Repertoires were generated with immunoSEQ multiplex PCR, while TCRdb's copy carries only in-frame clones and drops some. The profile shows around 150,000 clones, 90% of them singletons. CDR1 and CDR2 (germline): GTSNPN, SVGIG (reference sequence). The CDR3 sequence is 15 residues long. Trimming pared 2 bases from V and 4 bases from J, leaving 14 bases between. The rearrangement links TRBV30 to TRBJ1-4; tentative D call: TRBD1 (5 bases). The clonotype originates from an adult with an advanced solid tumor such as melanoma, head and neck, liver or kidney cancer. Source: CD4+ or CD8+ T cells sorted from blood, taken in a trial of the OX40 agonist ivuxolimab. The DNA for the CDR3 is TGTGCCTGGAGTACCCTAAGGGGCATTAATGAAAAACTGTTTTTT. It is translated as CAWSTLRGINEKLFF.